This T cell receptor beta chain was profiled in a study of T cell changes during pregnancy in multiple sclerosis. Generated by immunoSEQ multiplex PCR, the TCRdb table keeps only in-frame clones and is missing some. The data contain 40,000 to 60,000 clones, approximately 92% of them seen just once; the ten biggest clones take up around 1%. From germline, CDR1 is SGHTA and CDR2 FQGNSA. This CDR3 is 15 amino acids long. Trimming removed 4 bases from V and 6 bases from J; junction bases left unmatched: 11. This specimen consisted of peripheral blood, obtained after pregnancy. V and J are TRBV7-2 and TRBJ1-2; 7 bases are a match to TRBD1. This receptor was taken from a female donor with multiple sclerosis, enrolled in a pregnancy study. Here the CDR3 reads CASSSYEKQGHGYTF. The CDR3 nucleotides are TGTGCCAGCAGCTCTTATGAGAAACAGGGGCATGGCTACACCTTC.